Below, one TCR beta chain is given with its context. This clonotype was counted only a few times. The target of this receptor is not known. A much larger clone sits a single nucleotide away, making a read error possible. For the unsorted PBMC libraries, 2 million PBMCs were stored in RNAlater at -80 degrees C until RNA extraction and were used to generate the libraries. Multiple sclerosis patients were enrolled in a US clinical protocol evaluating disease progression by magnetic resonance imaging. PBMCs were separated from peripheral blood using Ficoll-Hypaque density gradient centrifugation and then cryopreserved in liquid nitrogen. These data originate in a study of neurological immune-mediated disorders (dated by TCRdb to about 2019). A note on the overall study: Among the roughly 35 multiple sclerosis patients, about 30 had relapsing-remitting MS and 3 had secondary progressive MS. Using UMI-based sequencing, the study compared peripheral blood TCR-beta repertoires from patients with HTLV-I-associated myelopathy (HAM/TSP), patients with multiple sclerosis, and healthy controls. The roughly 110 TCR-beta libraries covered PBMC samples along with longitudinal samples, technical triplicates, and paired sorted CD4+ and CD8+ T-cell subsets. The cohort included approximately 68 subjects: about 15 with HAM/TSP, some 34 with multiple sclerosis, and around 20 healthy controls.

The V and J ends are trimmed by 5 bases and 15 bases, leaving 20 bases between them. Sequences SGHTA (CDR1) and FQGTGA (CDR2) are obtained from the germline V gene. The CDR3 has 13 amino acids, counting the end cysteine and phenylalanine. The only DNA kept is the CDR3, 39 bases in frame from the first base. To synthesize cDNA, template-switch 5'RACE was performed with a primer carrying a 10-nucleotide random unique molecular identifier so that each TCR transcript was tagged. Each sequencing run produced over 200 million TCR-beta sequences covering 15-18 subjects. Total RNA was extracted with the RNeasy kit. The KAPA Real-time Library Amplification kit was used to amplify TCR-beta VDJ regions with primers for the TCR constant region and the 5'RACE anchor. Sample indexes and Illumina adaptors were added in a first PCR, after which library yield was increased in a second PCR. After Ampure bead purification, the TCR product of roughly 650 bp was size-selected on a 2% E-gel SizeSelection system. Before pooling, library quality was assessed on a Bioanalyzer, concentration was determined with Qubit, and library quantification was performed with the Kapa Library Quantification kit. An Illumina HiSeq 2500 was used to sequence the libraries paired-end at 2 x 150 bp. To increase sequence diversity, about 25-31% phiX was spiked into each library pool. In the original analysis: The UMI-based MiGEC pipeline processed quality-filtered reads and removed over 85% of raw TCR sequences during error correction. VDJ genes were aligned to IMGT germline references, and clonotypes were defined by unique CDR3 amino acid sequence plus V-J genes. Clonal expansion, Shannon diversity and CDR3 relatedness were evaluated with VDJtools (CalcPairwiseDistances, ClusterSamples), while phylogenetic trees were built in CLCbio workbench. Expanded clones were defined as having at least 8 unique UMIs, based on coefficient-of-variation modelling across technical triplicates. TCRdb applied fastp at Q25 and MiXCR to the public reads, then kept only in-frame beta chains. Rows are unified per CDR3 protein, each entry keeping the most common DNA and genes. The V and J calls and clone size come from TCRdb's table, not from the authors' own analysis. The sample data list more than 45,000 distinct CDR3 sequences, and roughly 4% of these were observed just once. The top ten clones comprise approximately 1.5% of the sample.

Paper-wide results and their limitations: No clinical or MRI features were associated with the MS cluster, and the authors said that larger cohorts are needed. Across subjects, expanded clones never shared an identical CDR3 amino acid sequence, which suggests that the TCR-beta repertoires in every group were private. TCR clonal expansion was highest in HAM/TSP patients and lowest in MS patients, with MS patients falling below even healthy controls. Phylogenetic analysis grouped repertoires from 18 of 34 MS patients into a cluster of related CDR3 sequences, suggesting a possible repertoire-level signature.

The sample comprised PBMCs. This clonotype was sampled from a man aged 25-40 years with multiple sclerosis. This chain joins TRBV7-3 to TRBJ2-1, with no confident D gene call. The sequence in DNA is TGTGCCAGCAGCCTCCGAAAGGGTTTAAGGCCGTTCTTC. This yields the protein CASSLRKGLRPFF.